Listed below are T cell receptor beta chains from one sample, sequenced in a study of shared clonotypes between healthy human individuals. Only in-frame clones appear in the TCRdb table, and some are missing; sequencing was by immunoSEQ multiplex PCR. The sample consists of about 2.4 million clones, approximately 94% of them appearing once. The sample consisted of naive CD4+ T cells from PBMCs. The source of these receptors is a man aged 18 to 30 in good health. Some clones in this sample may be carry-over from other donors' samples. The CDR3 runs from the conserved cysteine through the conserved F or W. The D gene is left open where the match is weak. The size field is filled for only some rows; it gives once, few, many or a size class.

clone size,J gene,V gene,D gene,CDR3 DNA,CDR3 protein
-,TRBJ2-7,TRBV28,-,TGTGCCAGCAGTTTATCCCCAAGGGGGGACAGCTACGAGCAGTACTTC,CASSLSPRGDSYEQYF
-,TRBJ2-1,TRBV4-1,TRBD1,TGCGCCAGCAGCCAAGATAGAGGACAGGGGGGCTCCTACAATGAGCAGTTCTTC,CASSQDRGQGGSYNEQFF
-,TRBJ2-2,TRBV28,-,TGTGCCAGCAGTTTAACCGGGGGCACCGGGGAGCTGTTTTTT,CASSLTGGTGELFF
-,TRBJ1-1,TRBV30,-,TGTGCCTGGGTTGACCTTTACTCTGGAGCTTTCTTT,CAWVDLYSGAFF
-,TRBJ2-7,TRBV5-1,TRBD2,TGCGCCAGCAGCTTACTGACTAGCGGGAACTACGAGCAGTACTTC,CASSLLTSGNYEQYF
-,TRBJ2-7,TRBV11-2,-,TGTGCCAGCAGCTTCCGGATTTTCAACGAGCAGTACTTC,CASSFRIFNEQYF
-,TRBJ2-1,TRBV11-3,-,TGTGCCAGCAGCTTCTCTGGGGGATCCTACAATGAGCAGTTCTTC,CASSFSGGSYNEQFF
-,TRBJ2-1,TRBV7-2,-,TGTGCCAGCAGCTCCCTTGGAGAGCAGTTCTTC,CASSSLGEQFF
-,TRBJ2-5,TRBV28,-,TGTGCCAGCAGTGTCATAGCGGTGGGGGAGACCCAGTACTTC,CASSVIAVGETQYF
-,TRBJ2-3,TRBV5-6,-,TGTGCCAGCAGCTGGATACGGAGACGCACAGATACGCAGTATTTT,CASSWIRRRTDTQYF
-,TRBJ1-2,TRBV6-5,-,TGTGCCAGCAGTTATAAGGGGACTAACTATGGCTACACCTTC,CASSYKGTNYGYTF
-,TRBJ1-1,TRBV7-3,-,TGTGCCAGCAGCTTAATGCAGGGTATAACTGAAGCTTTCTTT,CASSLMQGITEAFF
-,TRBJ2-3,TRBV4-1,-,TGCGCCAGCAGCACGTCGTGGGGAACCGGGGCCGCAGATACGCAGTATTTT,CASSTSWGTGAADTQYF
-,TRBJ2-1,TRBV7-3,-,TGTGCCAGCAGTTCCGGGGTATACAATGAGCAGTTCTTC,CASSSGVYNEQFF
-,TRBJ1-1,TRBV4-1,TRBD1,TGCGCCAGCAGCCAAGAATGGCAGGGGGCGATGAACACTGAAGCTTTCTTT,CASSQEWQGAMNTEAFF
once,TRBJ2-1,TRBV5-1,-,TGCGCCAGCAGCCCGCGGAGCGACAATGAGCAGTTCTTC,CASSPRSDNEQFF
once,TRBJ1-1,TRBV19,TRBD1,TGTGCCAGTAGTGGACAGGGTGCCAACACTGAAGCTTTCTTT,CASSGQGANTEAFF
-,TRBJ2-5,TRBV9,-,TGTGCCAGCAGCGCGACTACCTCATCTACGGAGACCCAGTACTTC,CASSATTSSTETQYF
-,TRBJ2-3,TRBV30,-,TGTGCCTGGACCCCGGGAGATACGCAGTATTTT,CAWTPGDTQYF
-,TRBJ2-7,TRBV5-1,TRBD1,TGCGCCAGCAGCGCAACAGGGGACTCCTACGAGCAGTACTTC,CASSATGDSYEQYF
-,TRBJ2-7,TRBV7-2,TRBD2,TGTGCCAGCAGCTTAGGGCGAGGACTAGCGCAAAGGAGCTCCTACGAGCAGTACTTC,CASSLGRGLAQRSSYEQYF
-,TRBJ2-1,TRBV5-1,TRBD2,TGCGCCAGCAGCGCCGGGACTAGCGGGGTCAATGAGCAGTTCTTC,CASSAGTSGVNEQFF
-,TRBJ2-2,TRBV10-3,TRBD2,TGTGCCATCAGTGGGGGAGCGACTAGCGGGAGAGGGGCCACCGGGGAGCTGTTTTTT,CAISGGATSGRGATGELFF
-,TRBJ1-3,TRBV5-1,-,TGCGCCAGCAGCTTGGCAGGATCCAACTCTGGAAACACCATATATTTT,CASSLAGSNSGNTIYF
-,TRBJ2-3,TRBV18,TRBD2,TGTGCCAGCTCACCGCGAGGAACTAGCGGGAGTAACACAGATACGCAGTATTTT,CASSPRGTSGSNTDTQYF
-,TRBJ2-3,TRBV7-3,TRBD2,TGTGCCAGCAGCTTTTTGGCTAGCGGGAGGACTAGCACAGATACGCAGTATTTT,CASSFLASGRTSTDTQYF
once,TRBJ2-3,TRBV10-3,-,TGTGCCATCAGTGATACCGGACTGAGCACAGATACGCAGTATTTT,CAISDTGLSTDTQYF
-,TRBJ2-1,TRBV5-1,TRBD2,TGCGCCAGCAGCTGGGGACTAGCGGTAACCAATGAGCAGTTCTTC,CASSWGLAVTNEQFF
-,TRBJ1-4,TRBV2,-,TGTGCCAGCAACTTGGGACTGGCTAATGAAAAACTGTTTTTT,CASNLGLANEKLFF
-,TRBJ2-7,TRBV19,TRBD1,TGTGCCAGTAGTATGAGGACAGGGGTCTCCTACGAGCAGTACTTC,CASSMRTGVSYEQYF
-,TRBJ2-3,TRBV30,TRBD1,TGTGCCTGGTTCTACAGGGGGCTCCGCACAGATACGCAGTATTTT,CAWFYRGLRTDTQYF
-,TRBJ2-3,TRBV7-9,-,TGTGCCAGCAGCTCGTACAACAGACAGAGCACAGATACGCAGTATTTT,CASSSYNRQSTDTQYF
once,TRBJ2-1,TRBV7-2,-,TGTGCCAGCAGCCCAATCACCAGGTCGAATGAGCAGTTCTTC,CASSPITRSNEQFF
-,TRBJ2-3,TRBV5-1,TRBD2,TGCGCCAGCAGCTTGGGGACTAGCGGGGATACGCAGTATTTT,CASSLGTSGDTQYF
-,TRBJ2-5,TRBV10-3,-,TGTGCCATCAGTGACAGGGTTGAGGAGACCCAGTACTTC,CAISDRVEETQYF
-,TRBJ2-3,TRBV28,TRBD2,TGTGCCAGCAGCCGGGCGGGGACTAGGATTTCTAGCACAGATACGCAGTATTTT,CASSRAGTRISSTDTQYF
-,TRBJ2-3,TRBV11-2,TRBD1,TGTGCCAGCTTGCTGGGACAGGTGGTGAATACGCAGTATTTT,CASLLGQVVNTQYF
-,TRBJ1-2,TRBV5-1,-,TGCGCCAGCAGCTCGTCAGGGTCTAAGCGGGACTATGGCTACACCTTC,CASSSSGSKRDYGYTF
-,TRBJ2-1,TRBV7-8,TRBD1,TGTGCCAGCAGCTTAAATCGGTTCCGGGACAGAAACTACAATGAGCAGTTCTTC,CASSLNRFRDRNYNEQFF
once,TRBJ2-7,TRBV7-2,-,TGTGCCAGCAGCTTAGCGGGATCCCGCTTCGAGCAGTACTTC,CASSLAGSRFEQYF
-,TRBJ2-6,TRBV7-8,TRBD1,TGTGCCAGCAGCTTAGCGGAGTACAGGGGCCCTGGGGCCAACGTCCTGACTTTC,CASSLAEYRGPGANVLTF
-,TRBJ2-1,TRBV7-2,TRBD2,TGTGCCAGCAGCTTAGGGCTAGCGGCCTACAATGAGCAGTTCTTC,CASSLGLAAYNEQFF
-,TRBJ1-4,TRBV4-1,-,TGCGCCAGCAGCCGGCTGTCTAATGAAAAACTGTTTTTT,CASSRLSNEKLFF
-,TRBJ2-1,TRBV5-4,-,TGTGCCAGCAGCTTGTCCAGGGGACTATACAATGAGCAGTTCTTC,CASSLSRGLYNEQFF
-,TRBJ1-1,TRBV6-5,TRBD1,TGTGCCAGCAGGAAGGGACAGGTGAACACTGAAGCTTTCTTT,CASRKGQVNTEAFF
-,TRBJ2-7,TRBV6-5,-,TGTGCCAGCAGTTATACGGGCGGGCTGGGACCCTACGAGCAGTACTTC,CASSYTGGLGPYEQYF
-,TRBJ1-2,TRBV2,-,TGTGCCAGCAGTGAGTCAGGGTTGGACTACACCTTC,CASSESGLDYTF
-,TRBJ2-5,TRBV7-2,-,TGTGCCAGCACCAGAGGGGGAGCGACGGAGACCCAGTACTTC,CASTRGGATETQYF
-,TRBJ1-3,TRBV5-1,-,TGCGCCAGCAGCTTGGAGGGGGACACCATATATTTT,CASSLEGDTIYF
-,TRBJ2-3,TRBV28,TRBD2,TGTGCCAGCAGTTTTGATTTACTAGCGGGAGAATCGGATACGCAGTATTTT,CASSFDLLAGESDTQYF
once,TRBJ2-7,TRBV30,-,TGTGCTTCGACCAAGGGCTCTATAGAGCAGTACTTC,CASTKGSIEQYF
-,TRBJ1-5,TRBV15,-,TGTGCCACCAGCAGGGCAGGCGATCAGCCCCAGCATTTT,CATSRAGDQPQHF
-,TRBJ1-3,TRBV2,-,TGTGCCAGCAGTACTCCTTTAGGAAACACCATATATTTT,CASSTPLGNTIYF
-,TRBJ1-2,TRBV27,-,TGTGCCAGCAGTTTGGGGACCCCTAACTATGGCTACACCTTC,CASSLGTPNYGYTF
-,TRBJ2-3,TRBV12-5,TRBD2,TGTGCTAGTGGTTTCGGGAGGGGGGTAAACACAGATACGCAGTATTTT,CASGFGRGVNTDTQYF